The following is a T cell receptor (beta chain) sequence with its context. Its target is not known. The CDR3 runs to 17 residues. V lost 4 bases to trimming and J lost 3 bases; unmatched junction nucleotides: 7. Germline CDR1 and CDR2: SGHNT and YYREEE (reference sequence). The protocol was immunoSEQ multiplex PCR, while the TCRdb copy is restricted to in-frame clones and leaves out a portion. The sample contains tens of thousands of clones, 82% of which appear only once. These data come from a study of vaccination effects on CD4 cells after COVID-19. Findings and caveats of the study: Pronounced clonal contraction occurred in clones induced by infection and by vaccine late after vaccination.

Sequencing in the ViraFEST assay came after antigen-specific CD4+ T cells had been expanded with viral peptide pools, which were used to stimulate PBMC. Following an approximately eleven-day culture, CD4+ T cells were purified. BNT162b2 vaccine or mRNA-1273 vaccine was given to participants in two doses. The specimen comprised CD4+ T cells from PBMCs cultured with HCoV-NL63 spike peptides, sampled after COVID-19 vaccination. This chain connects TRBV5-4 to TRBJ2-2; 12 bases align to TRBD2. The receptor was isolated from a human donor who received a COVID-19 vaccine. Some clones in this sample may be carry-over from other donors' samples. CDR3 sequence: CASSPASGGAYTGELFF. In DNA form, the CDR3 reads TGTGCCAGCAGCCCCGCTAGCGGGGGGGCCTACACCGGGGAGCTGTTTTTT.